This is a list of T cell receptor beta chains from one sample in a study of PD-1 blockade in classical Hodgkin lymphoma. Sequencing was performed with immunoSEQ multiplex PCR; in TCRdb, only in-frame clones are kept and a portion is missing. The table shows fewer than 50,000 clones, with roughly 90% occurring only once. The material sequenced was peripheral blood mononuclear cells (PBMCs), taken at baseline. These receptors were obtained from a human donor with classical Hodgkin lymphoma. CDR3s include the opening cysteine and the closing phenylalanine or tryptophan. Fields, in order: D gene, clone size, V gene, J gene, CDR3 protein, CDR3 DNA. A D gene is named only where the DNA matches it firmly. Clone size is not always given. Where it is, it says once, few, many or a class for expanded clones.

>TRBD1|-|TRBV9|TRBJ1-6
CASSVDVQGDSYNSPLHF
TGTGCCAGCAGCGTAGATGTACAGGGGGATTCCTATAATTCACCCCTCCACTTT
>-|-|TRBV5-6|TRBJ1-1
CASSPTGTPNTEAFF
TGTGCCAGCAGCCCGACCGGGACACCGAACACTGAAGCTTTCTTT
>-|-|TRBV19|TRBJ2-7
CASRPRPNSYEQYF
TGTGCCAGTAGACCCCGCCCGAATTCCTACGAGCAGTACTTC
>-|-|TRBV6-1|TRBJ2-7
CASKAPADYEQYF
TGTGCCAGCAAGGCCCCGGCGGATTACGAGCAGTACTTC
>-|-|TRBV29-1|TRBJ2-3
CSVAGTDTQYF
TGCAGCGTGGCCGGGACAGATACGCAGTATTTT
>-|once|TRBV4-2|TRBJ1-4
CASSPAKGGGEKLFF
TGTGCCAGCAGCCCAGCAAAGGGTGGAGGCGAAAAACTGTTTTTT
>-|-|TRBV27|TRBJ2-3
CASSPAVTSTDTQYF
TGTGCCAGCAGTCCAGCAGTCACTAGCACAGATACGCAGTATTTT
>-|-|TRBV19|TRBJ1-1
CASSIVKNTEAFF
TGTGCCAGTAGTATAGTCAAGAACACTGAAGCTTTCTTT
>-|-|TRBV5-6|TRBJ2-7
CASSLEGAWEQYF
TGTGCCAGCAGCTTGGAGGGCGCTTGGGAGCAGTACTTC
>-|-|TRBV6-1|TRBJ1-5
CASSEIKITSNQPQHF
TGTGCCAGCAGTGAAATAAAGATTACGAGCAATCAGCCCCAGCATTTT
>-|-|TRBV27|TRBJ1-2
CASSSNRVSYGYTF
TGTGCCAGCAGTTCGAACAGGGTATCGTATGGCTACACCTTC
>TRBD2|-|TRBV6-6|TRBJ2-1
CASGRLAGSLNEQFF
TGTGCCAGCGGGAGACTAGCGGGAAGTCTCAATGAGCAGTTCTTC
>-|-|TRBV19|TRBJ1-2
CASSAQISTGGSGYTF
TGTGCCAGTAGTGCCCAAATCTCGACAGGCGGCAGTGGCTACACCTTC
>TRBD1|-|TRBV4-2|TRBJ2-3
CASSQDRGQGTDTQYF
TGTGCCAGCAGCCAAGACAGGGGGCAGGGCACAGATACGCAGTATTTT
>TRBD2|-|TRBV5-4|TRBJ2-1
CASSQKIAGVGEQFF
TGTGCCAGCAGCCAAAAAATAGCGGGAGTGGGGGAGCAGTTCTTC
>-|-|TRBV5-1|TRBJ1-2
CASSSTGSSVYGYTF
TGCGCCAGCAGCAGTACAGGGTCCAGTGTCTATGGCTACACCTTC
>TRBD2|-|TRBV27|TRBJ2-7
CASSFLAGSYEQYF
TGTGCCAGCAGTTTCCTAGCGGGAAGCTACGAGCAGTACTTC
>TRBD1|once|TRBV19|TRBJ2-1
CASISQGASSYNEQFF
TGTGCCAGTATCTCACAGGGGGCGAGCTCCTACAATGAGCAGTTCTTC
>-|-|TRBV11-3|TRBJ2-1
CASTLECFEQFF
TGTGCCAGCACCCTAGAGTGCTTTGAGCAGTTCTTC
>TRBD2|-|TRBV28|TRBJ2-1
CASSLLAGVTNEQFF
TGTGCCAGCAGTTTACTAGCGGGAGTAACGAATGAGCAGTTCTTC
>-|-|TRBV9|TRBJ2-3
CASSVGGASTDTQYF
TGTGCCAGCAGCGTAGGAGGGGCTAGCACAGATACGCAGTATTTT
>TRBD1|once|TRBV6-1|TRBJ2-7
CASSEVSRGSYYEQYF
TGTGCCAGCAGTGAAGTCTCCAGGGGGTCGTACTACGAGCAGTACTTC
>-|-|TRBV28|TRBJ1-6
CASSLSGDFSPLHF
TGTGCCAGCAGTTTATCGGGCGATTTTTCACCCCTCCACTTT
>-|-|TRBV2|TRBJ1-5
CASSDIQYQPQHF
TGTGCCAGCAGTGACATCCAATATCAGCCCCAGCATTTT
>TRBD2|-|TRBV6-5|TRBJ2-3
CASSSRTSGGDTQYF
TGTGCCAGCAGTTCAAGGACTAGCGGGGGAGATACGCAGTATTTT
>-|-|TRBV18|TRBJ1-3
CASSRTEENTIYF
TGTGCCAGCTCACGGACAGAGGAAAACACCATATATTTT
>TRBD1|-|TRBV29-1|TRBJ2-5
CSAGTGETQYF
TGCAGCGCCGGGACAGGGGAGACCCAGTACTTC
>TRBD1|once|TRBV18|TRBJ2-7
CASSSGTGIRYEQYF
TGTGCCAGCTCATCCGGGACAGGTATACGCTACGAGCAGTACTTC
>-|-|TRBV11-2|TRBJ1-3
CASTTGNTIYF
TGTGCCAGCACTACTGGAAACACCATATATTTT
>-|once|TRBV29-1|TRBJ2-7
CSVESYEQYF
TGCAGCGTTGAATCCTACGAGCAGTACTTC
>-|-|TRBV18|TRBJ2-6
CASSPWAAGSGANVLTF
TGTGCCAGCTCACCTTGGGCTGCCGGCTCTGGGGCCAACGTCCTGACTTTC
>-|-|TRBV18|TRBJ1-2
CASSPEAGYGYTF
TGTGCCAGCTCACCAGAGGCCGGGTATGGCTACACCTTC
>-|-|TRBV28|TRBJ2-6
CASSLAGTGANVLTF
TGTGCCAGCAGTTTGGCAGGGACTGGGGCCAACGTCCTGACTTTC
>TRBD2|-|TRBV29-1|TRBJ2-7
CSVGGLAGYEQYF
TGCAGCGTGGGGGGACTAGCGGGATACGAGCAGTACTTC
>TRBD1|-|TRBV4-1|TRBJ1-2
CASSQADRDYGYTF
TGCGCCAGCAGCCAAGCGGACAGGGACTATGGCTACACCTTC
>-|-|TRBV7-2|TRBJ1-2
CASSLGGPTYGYTF
TGTGCCAGCAGCTTAGGAGGGCCCACCTATGGCTACACCTTC
>TRBD1|-|TRBV7-6|TRBJ2-5
CASSGGWTGSQETQYF
TGTGCCAGCAGCGGTGGGTGGACAGGGTCCCAAGAGACCCAGTACTTC
>TRBD2|-|TRBV27|TRBJ2-7
CASSFLAGGPLLF
TGTGCCAGCAGTTTCCTAGCGGGAGGGCCTTTACTCTTC
>-|-|TRBV6-5|TRBJ1-1
CASRPFSGYGEAFF
TGTGCCAGCAGACCCTTCTCAGGCTACGGTGAAGCTTTCTTT
>TRBD1|once|TRBV18|TRBJ2-7
CASSPEQGVGYEQYF
TGTGCCAGCTCACCAGAACAGGGGGTAGGGTACGAGCAGTACTTC
>TRBD1|once|TRBV5-1|TRBJ2-1
CASSSTGDPYNEQFF
TGCGCCAGCAGCTCGACAGGGGACCCCTACAATGAGCAGTTCTTC
>-|-|TRBV9|TRBJ2-7
CASSLEGDYEQYF
TGTGCCAGCAGCTTGGAGGGGGACTACGAGCAGTACTTC
>-|-|TRBV14|TRBJ2-3
CASSRTLGFSDTQYF
TGTGCCAGCAGCCGAACCCTGGGTTTCTCAGATACGCAGTATTTT
>-|few|TRBV6-4|TRBJ1-2
CASSDGTGNYGYTF
TGTGCCAGCAGTGACGGTACAGGGAACTATGGCTACACCTTC
>TRBD2|-|TRBV9|TRBJ2-2
CASSLGGATGELFF
TGTGCCAGCAGCCTGGGAGGGGCCACCGGGGAGCTGTTTTTT
>-|-|TRBV9|TRBJ1-1
CASSLDPGEAFF
TGTGCCAGCAGCCTAGACCCGGGAGAAGCTTTCTTT